The rows below give T cell receptor beta chains drawn from one sample of a study of tumor-infiltrating lymphocytes in primary liver carcinoma. One entry per CDR3 protein, called by TCRdb with MiXCR from the multiplex PCR reads. This sample yields fewer than 250,000 distinct CDR3 sequences, of which around three fifths are seen a single time; roughly 6.4% belongs to the top ten. The specimen was peripheral blood. These receptors were obtained from a woman in her fifties or sixties with primary liver carcinoma and hepatitis B virus infection. CDR3s include the opening cysteine and the closing phenylalanine or tryptophan. D genes are given only for firm matches. A row's size may be missing; if present it is once, few, many or a size class.

v_call,d_call,j_call,clone_size,cdr3_aa,cdr3_nt
TRBV25-1,TRBD1,TRBJ2-7,NA,CARSEPGGPVHEQYF,TGTGCCCGCAGTGAACCAGGGGGACCAGTCCACGAGCAGTACTTC
TRBV4-2,TRBD2,TRBJ2-2,NA,CASSQDRAGWREGTWELFF,TGTGCCAGCAGCCAAGATAGAGCGGGATGGCGGGAAGGTACATGGGAGCTGTTTTTT
TRBV6-2/TRBV6-3,NA,TRBJ1-4,many,CASSRGPSEKLFF,TGTGCCAGCAGTCGCGGGCCTTCCGAAAAACTGTTTTTT
TRBV6-5,TRBD1,TRBJ1-1,many,CASRRDSSEAFF,TGTGCCAGCAGACGGGACAGTTCTGAAGCTTTCTTT
TRBV12-3/TRBV12-4,NA,TRBJ2-3,few,CVNTRQELAKWVSTDTQYF,TGTGTCAACACCCGACAGGAACTAGCCAAGTGGGTGAGCACAGATACGCAGTATTTT
TRBV5-4,NA,TRBJ1-2,NA,CASSGGSSNYGYTF,TGTGCCAGCAGTGGCGGGTCGTCGAACTATGGCTACACCTTC
TRBV15,NA,TRBJ2-3,NA,CATSNRNREYTQYF,TGTGCCACCAGCAATCGGAACAGGGAGTATACGCAGTATTTT
TRBV30,NA,TRBJ2-2,once,CAWSRSNLNTGELFF,TGTGCCTGGAGTCGCAGTAACCTAAACACCGGGGAGCTGTTTTTT
TRBV5-6,NA,TRBJ1-3,NA,CASSRPAGSSGNSIYF,TGTGCCAGCAGCCGGCCCGCGGGGTCATCTGGAAACAGCATATATTTT
TRBV7-9,NA,TRBJ2-2,NA,CASSFRDPNTGELFF,TGTGCCAGCAGCTTCAGGGATCCGAACACCGGGGAGCTGTTTTTT
TRBV19,NA,TRBJ2-7,NA,CASSIDSSYEQYF,TGTGCCAGTAGTATAGACAGCTCCTACGAGCAGTACTTC
TRBV29-1,TRBD2,TRBJ2-1,many,CSVRASGRSGEQFF,TGCAGCGTTCGTGCTAGCGGGAGGTCGGGTGAGCAGTTCTTC
TRBV4-1,NA,TRBJ1-4,NA,CASRQGQGSLSEKLFF,TGTGCCAGCAGGCAAGGGCAGGGGTCCTTAAGCGAAAAACTGTTTTTT
TRBV28,NA,TRBJ2-2,few,CASSPPGEGGGELFF,TGTGCCAGCAGTCCGCCGGGAGAAGGGGGCGGGGAGCTGTTTTTT
TRBV5-4,NA,TRBJ2-3,NA,CASSLGREGDTQYF,TGTGCCAGCAGCTTGGGGCGGGAAGGGGATACGCAGTATTTT
TRBV11-1,NA,TRBJ2-3,once,CASSLRHGRYTQYF,TGTGCCAGCAGCTTGAGACATGGTCGATATACGCAGTATTTT
TRBV11-2,NA,TRBJ2-7,NA,CASSLVSRVTYEQYF,TGTGCCAGCAGCTTAGTATCGAGAGTAACCTATGAGCAGTACTTC
TRBV11-2,NA,TRBJ2-2,NA,CASSFPGRGNTGELFF,TGTGCCAGCAGCTTCCCGGGACGGGGGAACACCGGGGAGCTGTTTTTC
TRBV12-1,NA,TRBJ2-7,NA,CASSFEGMAGQRRYEQYF,TGTGCCAGCAGCTTTGAAGGTATGGCGGGACAACGCCGCTACGAGCAGTACTTC
TRBV5-1,NA,TRBJ2-7,few,CASSLEGLESSYEQYF,TGCGCCAGCAGCTTGGAAGGGTTGGAGAGCTCCTACGAGCAGTACTTC
TRBV12-3/TRBV12-4,TRBD2,TRBJ2-2,NA,CVSSRLAGSTGELFF,TGTGTCAGCAGTCGACTAGCGGGGTCCACCGGGGAGCTATTTTTT
TRBV6-5,TRBD2,TRBJ2-1,NA,CASAPPTGGLEQFF,TGTGCCAGCGCCCCCCCGACGGGAGGACTCGAGCAGTTTTTC
TRBV10-3,NA,TRBJ1-5,NA,CAISDREGDNQPQHF,TGTGCCATCAGTGACAGGGAAGGTGACAATCAGCCCCAGCATTTT
TRBV12-3/TRBV12-4,NA,TRBJ2-1,many,CASIVGQGGRWAGSYNEQFF,TGTGCCAGCATAGTGGGCCAAGGGGGGAGATGGGCAGGGTCCTACAATGAGCAGTTCTTC
TRBV4-2,NA,TRBJ1-5,NA,CASSQDGGQGDSQPKHF,TGTGCCAGCAGCCAAGATGGGGGGCAGGGAGATAGTCAGCCCAAGCATTTT
TRBV6-5,NA,TRBJ1-2,NA,CAISTQGYGYTF,TGTGCCATCAGCACACAGGGTTATGGCTACACCTTC
TRBV6-2/TRBV6-3,NA,TRBJ2-7,many,CASSRRDPPYEQYF,TGTGCCAGCAGTCGCCGGGACCCCCCCTACGAGCAGTACTTC
TRBV7-9,NA,TRBJ2-2,few,CASSLARARNTGELFF,TGTGCCAGCAGCTTAGCGCGGGCTCGTAACACCGGGGAGCTGTTTTTT
TRBV30,NA,TRBJ1-1,NA,CAWSVSENTEAIF,TGTGCCTGGAGTGTATCCGAAAACACTGAAGCTATCTTT
TRBV5-6,TRBD1,TRBJ2-1,many,CASSPEHSTGGENNEQFF,TGTGCCAGCAGCCCCGAACATTCTACAGGGGGCGAAAACAATGAGCAGTTCTTC
TRBV6-1,TRBD2,TRBJ2-1,many,CASRVSLSGRFYNEQFF,TGTGCCAGCCGAGTCTCATTAAGCGGGAGGTTCTACAATGAGCAGTTCTTC
TRBV5-5,NA,TRBJ1-4,few,CASSVMTSEKLFF,TGTGCCAGCAGCGTGATGACATCTGAAAAACTGTTTTTT
TRBV28,TRBD1,TRBJ2-5,NA,CVSSFCWRHRGRGVQETQYF,TGTGTCAGCAGTTTCTGTTGGCGGCACAGGGGAAGAGGGGTCCAAGAGACCCAGTACTTC
TRBV11-2,NA,TRBJ1-2,once,CTSSLAGVYGCTF,NA
TRBV6-5,TRBD1,TRBJ2-7,NA,CASLPGQSSNKQYF,TGTGCCAGTCTTCCGGGACAGAGTTCGAACAAGCAGTACTTC
TRBV5-6,NA,TRBJ2-1,many,CASSLDVYNEQFF,TGTGCCAGCAGCTTGGATGTGTACAATGAGCAGTTCTTC
TRBV29-1,NA,TRBJ2-5,NA,CSVDWPRVMETQYF,TGCAGCGTTGATTGGCCGAGAGTCATGGAGACCCAGTACTTC
TRBV28,NA,TRBJ1-1,NA,CASSPNQNTEAFF,TGTGCCAGCAGTCCGAATCAGAACACTGAAGCTTTCTTT
TRBV11-3,TRBD2,TRBJ2-5,NA,CANSSSGMFETQYF,TGCGCCAACAGCTCTAGCGGGATGTTCGAGACCCAGTACTTC
TRBV4-1,TRBD1,TRBJ2-7,many,CASSQADRDLYEQYF,TGCGCCAGCAGCCAAGCGGACAGGGACCTCTACGAGCAGTACTTC
TRBV2,NA,TRBJ1-1,NA,CASMAGAWEAFF,TGTGCCAGCATGGCGGGGGCATGGGAAGCTTTCTTT